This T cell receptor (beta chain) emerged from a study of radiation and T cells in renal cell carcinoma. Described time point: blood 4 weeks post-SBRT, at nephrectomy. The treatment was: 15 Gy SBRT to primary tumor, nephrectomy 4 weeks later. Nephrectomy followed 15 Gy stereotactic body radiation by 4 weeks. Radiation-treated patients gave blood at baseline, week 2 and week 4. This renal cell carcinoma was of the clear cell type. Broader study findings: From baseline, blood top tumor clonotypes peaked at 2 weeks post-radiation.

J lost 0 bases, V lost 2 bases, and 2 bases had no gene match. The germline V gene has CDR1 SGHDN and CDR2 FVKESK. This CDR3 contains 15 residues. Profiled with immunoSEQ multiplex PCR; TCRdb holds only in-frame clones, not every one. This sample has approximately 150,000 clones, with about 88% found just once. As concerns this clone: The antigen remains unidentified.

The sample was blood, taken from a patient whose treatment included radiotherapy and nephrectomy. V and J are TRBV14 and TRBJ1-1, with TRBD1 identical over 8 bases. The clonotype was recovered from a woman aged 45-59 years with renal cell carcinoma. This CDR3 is CASSQPTGVNTEAFF. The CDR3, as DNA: TGTGCCAGCAGCCAACCGACAGGGGTGAACACTGAAGCTTTCTTT.